The present T cell receptor (beta chain) was sequenced within a study of blood T cell repertoires in COVID-19. The overall study: Both acute and convalescent COVID-19 samples were obtained from the United States, Italy and Spain. T cells, B-cell-depleted T cells, or PBMCs provided the cDNA or gDNA that served as material.

Participants' reported clinical history set cohort assignment. The CDR3 loop spans 13 amino acids. Between the trimmed V and J ends, which lost 5 bases and 12 bases, there was a span of 17 bases. The germline CDR1 and CDR2 sequences are SGHTA and FQGNSA. Here immunoSEQ multiplex PCR was the method, and the copy in TCRdb shows in-frame clones only, minus some. The repertoire includes approximately 490,000 clones, 70% to 90% of them detected once, and roughly 8.5% sits in the top ten. Sequenced material: PBMCs or T cells enriched from blood (not recorded which). The sequence was collected from a woman aged 60-70 years who had recovered from COVID-19. The rearrangement uses TRBV7-2 and TRBJ2-1, with a weak D call TRBD1 (6 bases). The CDR3 DNA follows: TGTGCCAGCAGCCATCCAGCAGGGGTCGGGCAGTTCTTC. It is translated as CASSHPAGVGQFF.